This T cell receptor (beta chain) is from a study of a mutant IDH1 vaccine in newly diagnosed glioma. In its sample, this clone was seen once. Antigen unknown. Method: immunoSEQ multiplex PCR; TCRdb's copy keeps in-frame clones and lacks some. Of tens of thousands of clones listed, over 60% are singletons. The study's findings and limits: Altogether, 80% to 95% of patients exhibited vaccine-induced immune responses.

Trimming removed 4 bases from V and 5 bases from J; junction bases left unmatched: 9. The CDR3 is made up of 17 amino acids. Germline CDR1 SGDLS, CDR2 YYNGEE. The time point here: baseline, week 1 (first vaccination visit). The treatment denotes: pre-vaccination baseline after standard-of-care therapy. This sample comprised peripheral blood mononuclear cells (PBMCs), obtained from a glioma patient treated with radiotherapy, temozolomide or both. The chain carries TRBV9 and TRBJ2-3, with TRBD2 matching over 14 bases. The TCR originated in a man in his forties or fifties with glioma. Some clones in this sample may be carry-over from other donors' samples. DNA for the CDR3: TGTGCCAGCAGCACTCGACTAGCGGGAGGGTTTGGAGATACGCAGTATTTT. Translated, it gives CASSTRLAGGFGDTQYF.